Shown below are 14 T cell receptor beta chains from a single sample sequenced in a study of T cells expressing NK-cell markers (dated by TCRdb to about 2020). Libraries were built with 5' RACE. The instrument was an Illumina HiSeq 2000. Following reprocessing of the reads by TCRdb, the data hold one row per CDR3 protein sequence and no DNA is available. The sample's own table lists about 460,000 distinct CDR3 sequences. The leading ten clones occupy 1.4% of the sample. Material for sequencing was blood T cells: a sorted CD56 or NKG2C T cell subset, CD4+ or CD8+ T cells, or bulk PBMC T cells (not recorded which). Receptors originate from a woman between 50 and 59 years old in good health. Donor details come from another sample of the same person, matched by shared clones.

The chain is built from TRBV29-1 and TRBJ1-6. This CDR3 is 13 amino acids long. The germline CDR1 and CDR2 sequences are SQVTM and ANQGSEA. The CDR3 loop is CSAIEANNSPLHF. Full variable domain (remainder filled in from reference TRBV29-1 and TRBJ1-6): SAVISQKPSRDICQRGTSLTIQCQVDSQVTMMFWYRQQPGQSLTLIATANQGSEATYESGFVIDKFPISRPNLTFSTLTVSNMSPEDSSIYLCSAIEANNSPLHFGNGTRLTVT.

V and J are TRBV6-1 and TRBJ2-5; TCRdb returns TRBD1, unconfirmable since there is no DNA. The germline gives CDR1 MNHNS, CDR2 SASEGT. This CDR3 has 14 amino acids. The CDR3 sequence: CASSERWRGETQYF.

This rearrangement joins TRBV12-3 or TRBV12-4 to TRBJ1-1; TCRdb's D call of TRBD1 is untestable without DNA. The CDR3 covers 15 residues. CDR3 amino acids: CASRTTGNMNTEAFF.

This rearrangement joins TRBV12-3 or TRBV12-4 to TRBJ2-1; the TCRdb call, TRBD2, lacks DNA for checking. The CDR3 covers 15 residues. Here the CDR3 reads CASSLLGLYDNEQFF.

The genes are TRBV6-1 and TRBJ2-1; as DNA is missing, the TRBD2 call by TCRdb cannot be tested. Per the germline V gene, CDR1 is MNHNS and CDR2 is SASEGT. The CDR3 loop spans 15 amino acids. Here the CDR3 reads CASSRWASGLGEQFF.

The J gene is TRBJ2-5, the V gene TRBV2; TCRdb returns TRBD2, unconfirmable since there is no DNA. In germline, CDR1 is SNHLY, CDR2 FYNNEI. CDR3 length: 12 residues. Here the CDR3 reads CASRYSAETQYF.

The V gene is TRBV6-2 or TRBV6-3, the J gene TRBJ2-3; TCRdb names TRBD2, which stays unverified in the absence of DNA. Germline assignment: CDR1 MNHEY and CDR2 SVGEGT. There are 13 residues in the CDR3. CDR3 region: CASKASRADTQYF.

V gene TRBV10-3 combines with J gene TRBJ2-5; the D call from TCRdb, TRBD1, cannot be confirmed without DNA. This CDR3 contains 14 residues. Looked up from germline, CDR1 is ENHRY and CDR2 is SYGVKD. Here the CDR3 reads CAISSGRGVETQYF.

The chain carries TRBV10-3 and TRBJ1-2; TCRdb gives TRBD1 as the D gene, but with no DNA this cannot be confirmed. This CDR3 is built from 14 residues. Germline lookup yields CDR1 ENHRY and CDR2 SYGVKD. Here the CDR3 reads CAIGSRGRLGGYTF.

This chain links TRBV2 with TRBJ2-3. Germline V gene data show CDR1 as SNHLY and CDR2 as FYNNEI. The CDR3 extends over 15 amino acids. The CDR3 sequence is CASMKTFLRTDTQYF.

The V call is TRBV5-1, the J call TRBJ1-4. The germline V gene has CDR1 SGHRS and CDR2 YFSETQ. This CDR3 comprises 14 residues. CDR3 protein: CASSLMSDNEKLFF.

The CDR3 loop reads CASSPSWASYEQYF. The gene calls are TRBV9 and TRBJ2-7. This CDR3 is built from 14 residues. Germline CDR1 SGDLS, CDR2 YYNGEE.

The CDR3 loop reads CASSLLGYNSPLHF. This rearrangement joins TRBV12-3 or TRBV12-4 to TRBJ1-6. The CDR3 is 14 residues long.

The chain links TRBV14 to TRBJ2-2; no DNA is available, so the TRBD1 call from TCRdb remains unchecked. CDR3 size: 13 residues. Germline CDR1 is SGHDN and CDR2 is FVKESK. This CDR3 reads CASSPRDLGELFF.